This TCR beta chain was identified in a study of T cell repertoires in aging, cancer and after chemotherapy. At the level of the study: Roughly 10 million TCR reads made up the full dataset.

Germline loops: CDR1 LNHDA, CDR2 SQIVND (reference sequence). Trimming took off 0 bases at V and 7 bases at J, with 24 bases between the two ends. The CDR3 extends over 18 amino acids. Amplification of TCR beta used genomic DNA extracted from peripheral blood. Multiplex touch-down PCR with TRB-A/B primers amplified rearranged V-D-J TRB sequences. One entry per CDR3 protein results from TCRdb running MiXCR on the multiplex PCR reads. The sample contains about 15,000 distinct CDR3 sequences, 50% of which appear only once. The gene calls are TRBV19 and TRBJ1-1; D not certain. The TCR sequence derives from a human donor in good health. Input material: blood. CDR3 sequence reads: CASSIDLLGPVGTDEAFF. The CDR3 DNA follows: TGTGCCAGTAGTATAGATCTCCTCGGCCCCGTGGGCACTGATGAAGCTTTCTTT.